This TCR beta chain came from a study of blood T cell repertoires in COVID-19. Study-level information: Acute and convalescent COVID-19 specimens originated in the United States, Italy and Spain. T cells, B-cell-depleted T cells, or PBMCs supplied cDNA or gDNA.

The germline gives CDR1 MNHEY, CDR2 SVGAGI. This CDR3 comprises 15 residues. V dropped 5 bases and J dropped 3 bases, with 16 bases sitting between them. The method was immunoSEQ multiplex PCR; TCRdb's version includes in-frame clones alone and lacks a portion of them. The table shows tens of thousands of clones, with about 81% occurring only once. This sequence was found in a woman aged 55-69 years with acute or convalescent COVID-19. Sequenced input: peripheral blood. V usage is TRBV6-5 and J usage is TRBJ1-1, with a tentative D call TRBD1 (6 bases). Here the CDR3 DNA reads TGTGCCAGCAGTCTCTACAGGGTGGCGGACACTGAAGCTTTCTTT. It translates to CASSLYRVADTEAFF.